The rows below give T cell receptor beta chains drawn from one sample of a study of control samples from healthy donors and cancer patients. Assay: immunoSEQ multiplex PCR; the TCRdb copy retains only in-frame clones and omits some. Here the sample spans some 13,000 clones, roughly 94% being singletons. What was sequenced was PBMCs. These receptors all come from a man between 65 and 85 years old with head and neck cancer. Both conserved end residues are part of each CDR3. D genes are given only for firm matches. Clone size appears in some rows only: once, few, many, or a class for an expanded clone.

d_gene,abundance,v_gene,j_gene,len,CDR3nt,CDR3aa
NA,few,TRBV10-3,TRBJ2-7,16,TGTGCCATCAGTGGAACCCGGGACAAGGCTTTGTTGGAGCAGTACTTC,CAISGTRDKALLEQYF
NA,NA,TRBV5-1,TRBJ2-3,14,TGCGCCAGCAACTTGGGGCGGGACACAGATACGCAGTATTTT,CASNLGRDTDTQYF
NA,NA,TRBV28,TRBJ1-5,15,TGTGCCAGCAGTTTGAGGGGGGGGAGCAATCAGCCCCAGCATTTT,CASSLRGGSNQPQHF
TRBD1,NA,TRBV20-1,TRBJ1-2,14,TGCAGTGCTAGTAAGACAGGGGGAAACTATGGCTACACCTTC,CSASKTGGNYGYTF
NA,NA,TRBV7-2,TRBJ2-2,14,TGTGCCAGCAGCTCGGGCTCGACCACCGGGGAGCTGTTTTTT,CASSSGSTTGELFF
TRBD2,NA,TRBV9,TRBJ2-7,17,TGTGCCAGCAGCGTAGCGGGACTAGCGCTTGACTCCTACGAGCAGTACTTC,CASSVAGLALDSYEQYF
NA,NA,TRBV25-1,TRBJ1-3,14,TGTGCCAGCGGACCCGCTCTCTCTGGAAACACCATATATTTT,CASGPALSGNTIYF
TRBD1,NA,TRBV7-8,TRBJ2-5,15,TGTGCCAGCAGCACAGGACAGGGAGGAAGGGAGACCCAGTACTTC,CASSTGQGGRETQYF
NA,NA,TRBV2,TRBJ2-7,14,TGTGCCAGCATTTCTTCCGGGACGGCTTACGAGCAGTACTTC,CASISSGTAYEQYF
NA,once,TRBV6-5,TRBJ1-5,16,TGTGCCAGCAGTTACTCGAAGCCATATAGAAATCAGCCCCAGCATTTT,CASSYSKPYRNQPQHF
NA,once,TRBV5-1,TRBJ2-1,17,TGCGCCAGCAGCTTGGATCCGACTAGAAGTGGGGACAATGAGCAGTTCTTC,CASSLDPTRSGDNEQFF
NA,NA,TRBV12-3/TRBV12-4,TRBJ1-2,13,TGTGCCAGCAGTTTAGCTAGAGTCTATGGCTACACCTTC,CASSLARVYGYTF
NA,NA,TRBV18,TRBJ1-4,13,TGTGCCAGCTCCCGACAGACTAATGAAAAACTGTTTTTT,CASSRQTNEKLFF
NA,NA,TRBV6-6,TRBJ1-1,16,TGTGCCAGCAGTTATCCGACTGGGTACATGAACACTGAAGCTTTCTTT,CASSYPTGYMNTEAFF
NA,NA,TRBV5-8,TRBJ1-5,16,TGTGCCAGCAGCTTGGCCAGAACCATTAGCAATCAGCCCCAGCATTTT,CASSLARTISNQPQHF
NA,NA,TRBV30,TRBJ1-5,15,TGTGCCTGGAGTGTTAGGCGGAATAGCAATCAGCCCCAGCATTTT,CAWSVRRNSNQPQHF
TRBD2,NA,TRBV28,TRBJ2-7,15,TGTGCCAGCAGTTTAGGCGGGAGAAGAGTCTACGAGCAGTACTTC,CASSLGGRRVYEQYF
NA,once,TRBV5-1,TRBJ2-7,15,TGCGCCAGCAGCTCCGGGAGTGGACTGTCCTACGAGCAGTACTTC,CASSSGSGLSYEQYF
NA,NA,TRBV7-2,TRBJ2-7,13,TGTGCCAGCAGCTTAAATGGGGCCCTAAAGCAGTACTTC,CASSLNGALKQYF
TRBD1,NA,TRBV12-3/TRBV12-4,TRBJ2-7,12,TGTGCCAGCAGCAGGACAGGATACGAGCAGTACTTC,CASSRTGYEQYF
NA,NA,TRBV5-6,TRBJ1-2,15,TGTGCCAGCAGCTCCCCGCCCGGAGGGTACTATGGCTACACCTTC,CASSSPPGGYYGYTF
NA,NA,TRBV6-2/TRBV6-3,TRBJ2-7,17,TGTGCCAGCAGTGGTGGACAGCAAGCCTATAACTCCTACGAGCAGTACTTC,CASSGGQQAYNSYEQYF
NA,NA,TRBV5-4,TRBJ2-7,13,TGTGCCAGCAGCTTGGACGGACTCTACGAGCAGTACTTC,CASSLDGLYEQYF
TRBD2,NA,TRBV11-3,TRBJ2-1,20,TGTGCCAGCAGCACGGGACTAGCGGGAGGGGACCTTAGCTCCTACAATGAGCAGTTCTTC,CASSTGLAGGDLSSYNEQFF
TRBD2,NA,TRBV6-4,TRBJ2-1,16,TGTGCCAGCAGTGACCAATATAGCGGGAGGGGCGATGAGCAGTTCTTC,CASSDQYSGRGDEQFF
NA,once,TRBV18,TRBJ1-1,14,TGTGCCAGCTCACCAGGTCACAAGGTCACTGAAGCTTTCTTT,CASSPGHKVTEAFF
NA,once,TRBV12-3/TRBV12-4,TRBJ2-3,13,TGTGCCAGCAGCCCCGGGGGCCCCAATACGCAGTATTTT,CASSPGGPNTQYF
NA,NA,TRBV3-1/TRBV3-2,TRBJ1-6,14,TGTGCCAGCAGCCACAGCTCCTATAATTCACCCCTCCACTTT,CASSHSSYNSPLHF
TRBD2,NA,TRBV24-1,TRBJ2-3,17,TGTGCCACCAGTGACAGTAGGATTTACGGGGGGACAGATACGCAGTATTTT,CATSDSRIYGGTDTQYF
NA,once,TRBV4-1,TRBJ1-5,15,TGCGCCAGCAGCCAAGATGGGGTGGGATATCAGCCCCAGCATTTT,CASSQDGVGYQPQHF
TRBD1,once,TRBV4-1,TRBJ2-5,15,TGCGCCAGCAGCCTACAGGGGCTAATAGAAGAGACCCAGTACTTC,CASSLQGLIEETQYF
NA,NA,TRBV12-3/TRBV12-4,TRBJ1-1,13,TGTGCCAGCACAAGACAAGCGAACACTGAAGCTTTCTTT,CASTRQANTEAFF
NA,NA,TRBV24-1,TRBJ1-6,12,TGTGCCACCAGTGACCGGAATTCACCCCTCCACTTT,CATSDRNSPLHF
TRBD2,NA,TRBV5-6,TRBJ2-3,16,TGTGCCAGCAGCTTGAGGAGCGGGAGGAGTTCAGATACGCAGTATTTT,CASSLRSGRSSDTQYF
NA,NA,TRBV10-3,TRBJ1-1,16,TGTGCCATCAGCGAGACATCCGGGACGGTGAACACTGAAGCTTTCTTT,CAISETSGTVNTEAFF
TRBD1,NA,TRBV5-1,TRBJ2-7,13,TGCGCCAGCAGCGAAACAGGGGGCACCGAGCAGTACTTC,CASSETGGTEQYF
NA,NA,TRBV4-1,TRBJ2-7,13,TGCGCCAGCAGCCAAGGGCTAGCCTACGAGCAGTACTTC,CASSQGLAYEQYF
NA,once,TRBV5-6,TRBJ1-6,14,TGTGCCAGCAGCTTGGGACGAGGTAATTCACCCCTCCACTTT,CASSLGRGNSPLHF
NA,NA,TRBV5-8,TRBJ2-1,14,TGTGCCAGCAGCTTGGGTCGTCTTTACAATGAGCAGTTCTTC,CASSLGRLYNEQFF
NA,NA,TRBV29-1,TRBJ2-1,11,TGCAGCGTTGAATTCTACAATGAGCAGTTCTTC,CSVEFYNEQFF
NA,NA,TRBV23-1,TRBJ1-6,12,TGCGCCAGCAGTCAAGGCCCCTCACCCCTCCACTTT,CASSQGPSPLHF
NA,NA,TRBV7-8,TRBJ1-1,14,TGTGCCAGCAGCTCAGGAAGCGTGAACACTGAAGCTTTCTTT,CASSSGSVNTEAFF
NA,NA,TRBV6-6,TRBJ1-3,15,TGTGCCAGCAGTTACTCGGGTCAGGCCGGAAACACCATATATTTT,CASSYSGQAGNTIYF
NA,NA,TRBV5-1,TRBJ2-7,14,TGCGCCAGCACCCCACGGGGTTACCCCTACGAGCAGTACTTC,CASTPRGYPYEQYF
TRBD2,NA,TRBV3-1/TRBV3-2,TRBJ2-5,16,TGTGCCAGCAGGGGACTAGCGGGAGACGGGGCGGAGACCCAGTACTTC,CASRGLAGDGAETQYF
NA,NA,TRBV7-3,TRBJ1-1,15,TGTGCCAGCAGCCCCCCCCCGGGACAGAACACTGAAGCTTTCTTT,CASSPPPGQNTEAFF
TRBD1,NA,TRBV5-1,TRBJ2-3,14,TGCGCCAGCAGCTCGGGACAGGCGCCAGATACGCAGTATTTT,CASSSGQAPDTQYF
NA,few,TRBV6-4,TRBJ2-3,16,TGTGCCAGCAGTGACTCGGGGGGCGTTAGCACAGATACGCAGTATTTT,CASSDSGGVSTDTQYF
NA,NA,TRBV10-3,TRBJ1-1,12,TGTGCCACCCGACGGGAGAACACTGAAGCTTTCTTT,CATRRENTEAFF
NA,NA,TRBV2,TRBJ2-1,13,TGTGCCAGCGCCCCCCAACCCGTTGGTGAGCAGTTCTTC,CASAPQPVGEQFF
TRBD1,NA,TRBV27,TRBJ1-3,15,TGTGCCAGCAGTTTAACCACAGGGGCTGGAAACACCATATATTTT,CASSLTTGAGNTIYF
NA,medium-sized,TRBV6-5,TRBJ2-1,14,TGTGCCAGCAGCCTCGGACAGCAATACAATGAGCAGTTCTTC,CASSLGQQYNEQFF
TRBD2,NA,TRBV7-9,TRBJ2-3,15,TGTGCCAGCAGCTTAGGTGCGGGGGTCACAGATACGCAGTATTTT,CASSLGAGVTDTQYF
NA,NA,TRBV5-1,TRBJ1-3,18,TGCGCCAGCAGCGCCCGGGACTCAGGGAAAGGGCCTGGAAACACCATATATTTT,CASSARDSGKGPGNTIYF
TRBD2,NA,TRBV5-6,TRBJ2-7,14,TGTGCCAGCAGGACCACGGGGGGCTCCTACGAGCAGTACTTC,CASRTTGGSYEQYF